The 24 T cell receptor beta chains below come from one sample, sequenced in a study of cytomegalovirus exposure and HLA in healthy donors. The PCR had 60 Vbeta and 13 Jbeta primers. Measured with immunoSEQ multiplex PCR; TCRdb has only the in-frame clones, and not every one. The sample holds about 160,000 clones, around 83% seen once. The sequenced sample was PBMCs. These receptors were taken from a male donor in good health and CMV-seropositive.

This chain connects TRBV7-2 to TRBJ2-7; 8 nucleotides match TRBD2. V lost 5 bases, J lost 0 bases, and 9 bases stayed unmatched. The germline gives CDR1 SGHTA, CDR2 FQGNSA. The length of the CDR3 is 16 residues. CDR3 in amino acids: CASSTRATSVSYEQYF. CDR3 nucleotides: TGTGCCAGCAGCACCCGCGCGACTAGCGTCTCCTACGAGCAGTACTTC.

The chain uses TRBV6-5 and TRBJ1-4; 7 bases are shared with TRBD1. The CDR3 is made up of 14 amino acids. Trimming at V came to 2 bases and at J to 6 bases, leaving 3 bases not matched to a gene. Per the germline V gene, CDR1 is MNHEY and CDR2 is SVGAGI. For the CDR3, the DNA is TGTGCCAGCAGTTACGGACAGGCGGATGAAAAACTGTTTTTT. It encodes CASSYGQADEKLFF.

This clone was counted once. The CDR3 DNA reads TGTGCCAGCAGCACAGGGGGGAATTCACCCCTCCACTTT. This sequence encodes CASSTGGNSPLHF. This chain uses TRBV7-9 with TRBJ1-6; 8 bases are shared with TRBD1. CDR1 is SEHNR and CDR2 is FQNEAQ in the germline V gene (reference sequence). Trimming removed 5 bases from V and 7 bases from J; junction bases left unmatched: 1. This CDR3 spans 13 amino acids.

This clone was detected once. J is TRBJ1-2 and V is TRBV7-2; 7 nucleotides match TRBD1. The CDR3 length is 16 residues. Trimming cost V 5 bases and J 1 base; bases outside gene matches: 10. In germline, CDR1 is SGHTA, CDR2 FQGNSA. The DNA of the CDR3 is TGTGCCAGCAGCCTCGACAGGGTCGCGCTTAACTATGGCTACACCTTC. Translating it yields CASSLDRVALNYGYTF.

This chain links TRBV7-6 with TRBJ2-5; 7 bases align to TRBD1. The CDR3 is 15 amino acids. Per the germline V gene, CDR1 is SGHVS and CDR2 is FNYEAQ. J gave up 0 bases and V 3 bases, and 4 bases lay outside the gene matches. The CDR3 region has the DNA TGTGCCAGCAGCTTTCGACAGGGCCACCAAGAGACCCAGTACTTC. This translates into CASSFRQGHQETQYF.

V gene TRBV4-3 combines with J gene TRBJ2-5; D might be TRBD2 (6 bases). V lost 0 bases, J lost 11 bases, and 19 bases lay in between. This CDR3 is built from 15 residues. Per germline, CDR1 LGHNA and CDR2 YSLEER. The CDR3 DNA reads as TGCGCCAGCAGCCAAGATTCGAGAGGTCCGGGGGAGCAGTACTTC. It yields the protein CASSQDSRGPGEQYF.

This clone was seen only once. The rearrangement joins TRBV28 to TRBJ2-3; 8 bases line up with TRBD1. The CDR3 is 14 residues long. The germline V gene encodes CDR1 MDHEN and CDR2 SYDVKM. V shed 8 bases, J shed 0 bases, and the junction held 4 bases outside the gene matches. The CDR3 protein is CASWTGPSTDTQYF. For the CDR3, the DNA is TGTGCCAGCTGGACAGGGCCAAGCACAGATACGCAGTATTTT. Supplemented by reference TRBV28 and TRBJ2-3, the full variable domain reads DVKVTQSSRYLVKRTGEKVFLECVQDMDHENMFWYRQDPGLGLRLIYFSYDVKMKEKGDIPEGYSVSREKKERFSLILESASTNQTSMYLCASWTGPSTDTQYFGPGTRLTVL.

Note on this clone: The junction and the germline gene differ at one end; a read error may be behind it. This chain joins TRBV20-1 and TRBJ1-1; D not certain. The CDR3 totals 10 residues. The germline V gene has CDR1 DFQATT and CDR2 SNEGSKA (reference sequence). CDR3 region: CSARRGGSSF. The CDR3 DNA reads as TGCAGTGCTAGGCGGGGAGGGAGTTCCTTT.

A word on this clone: One junction end disagrees with the germline gene, perhaps due to a read error. V usage is TRBV19 and J usage is TRBJ2-7; 9 bases align to TRBD1. There are 15 residues in the CDR3. Germline CDR1 is LNHDA and CDR2 is SQIVND (reference sequence). The chain's CDR3 is CASSRTWTGAAERYF. The DNA for the CDR3 is TGTGCCAGTAGCCGGACATGGACAGGGGCCGCCGAGCGGTACTTC.

V gene TRBV5-1 combines with J gene TRBJ1-1, with D tentatively TRBD1 (6 bases). Germline V gene lookup returns CDR1 SGHRS and CDR2 YFSETQ. The CDR3 loop spans 14 amino acids. Trimming left V 2 bases short and J 7 bases short, with 15 bases between. CDR3 in amino acids: CASSLGGGDLEAFF. In nucleotides, the CDR3 is TGCGCCAGCAGCTTAGGGGGAGGGGACCTTGAAGCTTTCTTT.

V and J are TRBV28 and TRBJ1-1, with D hard to call. V lost 6 bases, J lost 4 bases, and 12 bases lay in between. Germline lookup yields CDR1 MDHEN and CDR2 SYDVKM. The CDR3 covers 13 residues. The CDR3 here is CASRVARSTEAFF. The CDR3 DNA reads TGTGCCAGCAGGGTAGCGCGGAGCACTGAAGCTTTCTTT.

The chain links TRBV5-4 to TRBJ2-2, with TRBD1 matching over 7 bases. The CDR3 has 15 residues. Per germline, CDR1 SGHNT and CDR2 YYREEE (reference sequence). The ends lost 6 bases at V and 7 bases at J; junction bases unmatched: 12. The CDR3 region is CASTRGRKGDGELFF. Written as DNA, the CDR3 is TGTGCCAGCACAAGGGGGCGCAAAGGGGACGGGGAGCTGTTTTTT.

Comments on this clone: The identical CDR3 is also encoded by other nucleotide sequences in the sample. The V call is TRBV9, the J call TRBJ2-3; unclear D gene. Trimming took 0 bases from V and 1 from J, leaving 6 bases between them. The length of the CDR3 is 14 residues. Per the germline V gene, CDR1 is SGDLS and CDR2 is YYNGEE. The CDR3 DNA reads TGTGCCAGCAGCGTAGAGCCGCGCACAGATACGCAGTATTTT. This sequence encodes CASSVEPRTDTQYF.

The chain has TRBV5-1 and TRBJ2-7, with D possibly matching TRBD1 (5 bases). V was trimmed by 5 bases and J by 6 bases, leaving 24 bases between them. The CDR3 contains 16 residues. CDR1 is SGHRS and CDR2 is YFSETQ in the germline V gene. The CDR3, as DNA: TGCGCCAGCAGTATTGGGGCAGGGCAGGGCATCGGCGAGCAGTACTTC. Residues: CASSIGAGQGIGEQYF.

J is TRBJ1-2 and V is TRBV30; D gene ambiguous. Trimming removed 3 bases from V and 5 bases from J, with 10 bases in between. The germline gives CDR1 GTSNPN, CDR2 SVGIG (reference sequence). The CDR3 length is 12 residues. The chain's CDR3 is CAWRPGVYGYTF. CDR3 bases: TGTGCCTGGAGGCCCGGGGTATATGGCTACACCTTC.

The gene calls are TRBV5-4 and TRBJ2-7, with 9 nucleotides matching TRBD1. With 3 bases clipped from V and 3 bases from J, the junction kept 1 base outside the gene matches. This CDR3 comprises 13 residues. CDR1 is SGHNT and CDR2 is YYREEE in the germline V gene (reference sequence). The CDR3 is CASSSGQGYEQYF. The CDR3 bases are TGTGCCAGCAGCTCGGGACAGGGCTACGAGCAGTACTTC. The whole variable domain, filled in from reference TRBV5-4 and TRBJ2-7, reads ETGVTQSPTHLIKTRGQQVTLRCSSQSGHNTVSWYQQALGQGPQFIFQYYREEENGRGNFPPRFSGLQFPNYSSELNVNALELDDSALYLCASSSGQGYEQYFGPGTRLTVT.

This clone came up once. The chain combines TRBV28 with TRBJ1-1, with 9 bases aligning to TRBD1. The CDR3 extends over 14 amino acids. The germline gives CDR1 MDHEN, CDR2 SYDVKM. After removal of 5 bases from V and 3 bases from J, the junction contained 4 bases not matched to a gene. The CDR3 sequence is CASSPGDRDTEAFF. In nucleotides, the CDR3 is TGTGCCAGCAGTCCCGGGGACAGGGACACTGAAGCTTTCTTT.

The CDR3 coding sequence is TGTGCCAGCAGCGGCAGGACTAGCGGTTACAATGAGCAGTTCTTC. This translates into CASSGRTSGYNEQFF. This chain joins TRBV5-4 and TRBJ2-1; 10 bases map to TRBD2. The CDR3 is 15 amino acids. V shed 4 bases, J shed 4 bases, and the junction held 5 bases outside the gene matches. Germline-derived CDR1 and CDR2 are SGHNT and YYREEE (reference sequence).

V is TRBV11-2 and J is TRBJ2-3, with 8 bases lining up with TRBD2. V dropped 5 bases and J dropped 3; count of bases not matched to a gene: 10. Per germline, CDR1 SGHAT and CDR2 FQNNGV. This CDR3 spans 16 amino acids. For the CDR3, the DNA is TGTGCCAGCAGCCCGGCCGGGGGGGCGAGGACAGATACGCAGTATTTT. Translated, it gives CASSPAGGARTDTQYF.

This clone was seen a single time. Germline is not matched at one junction end, which may reflect a read error. This chain connects TRBV5-4 to TRBJ2-6; a weak D match, TRBD1 (5 bases). Germline CDR1 reads SGHNT; CDR2 reads YYREEE (reference sequence). CDR3 length equals 15 residues. The CDR3: CASSFVASGANGLTF. Written as DNA, the CDR3 is TGTGCCAGCAGCTTCGTGGCCTCTGGGGCCAACGGCCTGACTTTC.

The J gene is TRBJ2-5, the V gene TRBV9, with TRBD1 as a possible D gene (6 bases). The V gene lost 0 bases and the J gene lost 4 bases, with 7 bases spanning the gap. Germline V gives CDR1 SGDLS, CDR2 YYNGEE. This CDR3 is built from 13 residues. The CDR3 spells CASSVGTVETQYF. CDR3 nucleotides: TGTGCCAGCAGCGTAGGGACAGTAGAGACCCAGTACTTC. The full variable domain, in which reference TRBV9 and TRBJ2-5 provide the parts outside the CDR3, is DSGVTQTPKHLITATGQRVTLRCSPRSGDLSVYWYQQSLDQGLQFLIQYYNGEERAKGNILERFSAQQFPDLHSELNLSSLELGDSALYFCASSVGTVETQYFGPGTRLLVL.

A single count supports this clone. The rearrangement uses TRBV13 and TRBJ2-1, with D possibly matching TRBD2 (7 bases). The V and J ends lost 4 bases and 7 bases respectively, with 14 bases between them. Germline V lookup: CDR1 PRHDT, CDR2 FYEKMQ (reference sequence). The CDR3 covers 14 residues. The CDR3 here is CASSWAGAKNEQFF. CDR3 bases: TGTGCCAGCAGCTGGGCGGGGGCGAAAAATGAGCAGTTCTTC.

In this sample, this clone is medium-sized. The rearrangement uses TRBV27 and TRBJ2-7, with D possibly being TRBD1 (6 bases). The CDR3 has 15 residues. Trimming left V 7 bases short and J 0 bases short, with 16 bases between. Per germline, CDR1 MNHEY and CDR2 SMNVEV (reference sequence). The CDR3, as DNA: TGTGCCAGCAAGATGGACAGTGGTAGCTCCTACGAGCAGTACTTC. Encoded protein: CASKMDSGSSYEQYF.

The rearrangement links TRBV19 to TRBJ1-2; TRBD1 is a possible D gene (6 bases). The V and J ends lost 4 bases and 1 base respectively, with 19 bases between them. The germline CDR1 and CDR2 sequences are LNHDA and SQIVND (reference sequence). CDR3 length: 17 amino acids. The CDR3 sequence: CASSTSHSGGHNYGYTF. CDR3 bases: TGTGCCAGTAGTACCTCGCATTCTGGGGGACATAACTATGGCTACACCTTC. The complete variable domain, with remaining parts taken from reference TRBV19 and TRBJ1-2, reads DGGITQSPKYLFRKEGQNVTLSCEQNLNHDAMYWYRQDPGQGLRLIYYSQIVNDFQKGDIAEGYSVSREKKESFPLTVTSAQKNPTAFYLCASSTSHSGGHNYGYTFGSGTRLTVV.